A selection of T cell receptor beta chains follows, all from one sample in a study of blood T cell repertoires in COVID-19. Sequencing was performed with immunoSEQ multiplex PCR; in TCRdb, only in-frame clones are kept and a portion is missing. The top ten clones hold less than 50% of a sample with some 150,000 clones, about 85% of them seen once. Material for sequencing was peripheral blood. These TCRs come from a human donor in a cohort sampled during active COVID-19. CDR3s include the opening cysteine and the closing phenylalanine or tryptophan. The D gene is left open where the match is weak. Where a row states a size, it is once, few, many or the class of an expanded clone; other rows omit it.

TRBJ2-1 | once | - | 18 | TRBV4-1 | CASSQDQDGAKRGNEQFF | TGCGCCAGCAGCCAAGATCAAGATGGAGCGAAACGAGGGAATGAGCAGTTCTTC
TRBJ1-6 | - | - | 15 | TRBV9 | CASSAGGAGNSPLHF | TGTGCCAGCAGCGCCGGGGGGGCAGGTAATTCACCCCTCCACTTT
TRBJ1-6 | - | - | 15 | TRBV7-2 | CASSSRGTDNSPLHF | TGTGCCAGCAGCTCCCGCGGGACGGATAATTCACCCCTCCACTTT
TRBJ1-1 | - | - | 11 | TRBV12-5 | CASRTSHEAFF | TGTGCTAGTAGGACTAGCCATGAAGCTTTCTTT
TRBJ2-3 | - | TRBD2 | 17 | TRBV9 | CASSVVSSGLRADTQYF | TGTGCCAGCAGCGTAGTATCTAGCGGGCTGCGGGCAGATACGCAGTATTTT
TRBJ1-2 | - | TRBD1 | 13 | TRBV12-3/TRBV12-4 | CASNLQGNYGYTF | TGTGCCAGCAACTTACAGGGGAACTATGGCTACACCTTC
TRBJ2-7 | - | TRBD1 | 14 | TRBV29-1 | CSVASGTGPYEQYF | TGCAGCGTTGCGTCCGGGACAGGCCCCTACGAGCAGTACTTC
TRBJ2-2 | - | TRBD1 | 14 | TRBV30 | CAWRGTGEAGELFF | TGTGCCTGGAGGGGGACAGGGGAGGCCGGGGAGCTGTTTTTT
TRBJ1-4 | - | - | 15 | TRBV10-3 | CAISPGGVGGEKLFF | TGTGCCATCAGCCCGGGGGGGGTCGGGGGTGAAAAACTGTTTTTT
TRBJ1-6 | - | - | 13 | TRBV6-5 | CASREGGAQALHF | TGTGCCAGCAGGGAGGGGGGGGCTCAGGCCCTCCACTTT
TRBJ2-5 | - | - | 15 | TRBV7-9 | CASSLTQGSKETQYF | TGTGCCAGCAGCTTGACACAGGGAAGTAAAGAGACCCAGTACTTC
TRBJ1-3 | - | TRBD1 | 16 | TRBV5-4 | CASSLPGQISGNTIYF | TGTGCCAGCAGCCTACCGGGACAGATCTCTGGAAACACCATATATTTT
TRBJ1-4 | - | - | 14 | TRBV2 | CASFGTPGVEKLFF | TGTGCCAGCTTTGGGACTCCGGGAGTAGAAAAACTGTTTTTT
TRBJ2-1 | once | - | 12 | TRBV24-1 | CATSDRDNEQFF | TGTGCCACCAGTGATCGAGACAATGAGCAGTTCTTC
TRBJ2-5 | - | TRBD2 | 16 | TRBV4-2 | CASSQDLSGGRETQYF | TGTGCCAGCAGCCAAGATCTGAGCGGGGGGCGAGAGACCCAGTACTTC
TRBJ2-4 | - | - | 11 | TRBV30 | CAWGRENIQYF | TGTGCCTGGGGCAGGGAAAACATTCAGTACTTC
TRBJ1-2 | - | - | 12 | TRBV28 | CASTRVNYGYTF | TGTGCCAGCACTCGGGTTAACTATGGCTACACCTTC
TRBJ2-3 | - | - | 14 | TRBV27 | CASRRDSWTDTQYF | TGTGCCAGCAGGCGGGACAGTTGGACAGATACGCAGTATTTT
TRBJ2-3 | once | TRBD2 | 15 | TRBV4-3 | CASSQELAVTDTQYF | TGCGCCAGCAGCCAAGAACTAGCGGTCACAGATACGCAGTATTTT
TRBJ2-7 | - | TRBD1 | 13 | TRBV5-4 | CASSLGTGDEQYF | TGTGCCAGCAGCCTAGGGACAGGGGACGAGCAGTACTTC
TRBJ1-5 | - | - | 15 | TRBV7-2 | CASSLVGQGNQPQHF | TGTGCCAGCAGCTTAGTTGGGCAGGGCAATCAGCCCCAGCATTTT
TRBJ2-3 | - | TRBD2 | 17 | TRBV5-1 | CASSPSRTSGGFDTQYF | TGCGCCAGCAGCCCGAGCCGGACTAGCGGGGGGTTCGATACGCAGTATTTT
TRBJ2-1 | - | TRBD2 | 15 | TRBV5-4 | CASSLSGGAYNEQFF | TGTGCCAGCAGTCTAAGCGGGGGGGCCTACAATGAGCAGTTCTTC
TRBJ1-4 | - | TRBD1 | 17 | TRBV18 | CASSAGQGYLVHEKLFF | TGTGCCAGCTCCGCGGGACAGGGGTATTTGGTGCATGAAAAACTGTTTTTT
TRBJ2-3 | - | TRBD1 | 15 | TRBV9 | CASSPRDRATDTQYF | TGTGCCAGCAGCCCTCGGGACAGGGCCACAGATACGCAGTATTTT
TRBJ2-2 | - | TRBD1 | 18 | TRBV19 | CASSGPFTRTGDTGELFF | TGTGCCAGTAGTGGACCCTTCACCAGGACAGGGGACACCGGGGAGCTGTTTTTT
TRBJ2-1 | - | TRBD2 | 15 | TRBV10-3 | CAISNTGGSYNEQFF | TGTGCCATCAGTAACACGGGGGGCTCCTACAATGAGCAGTTCTTC
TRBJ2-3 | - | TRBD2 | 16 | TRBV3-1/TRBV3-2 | CASSPGGGGPTDTQYF | TGTGCCAGCAGCCCTGGTGGGGGGGGACCAACAGATACGCAGTATTTT
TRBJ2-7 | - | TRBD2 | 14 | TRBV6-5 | CASSPSGRGYEQYF | TGTGCCAGCAGTCCCTCCGGGAGGGGGTACGAGCAGTACTTC
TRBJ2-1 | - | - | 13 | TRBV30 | CAWKGQVHNEQFF | TGTGCCTGGAAAGGCCAGGTCCACAATGAGCAGTTCTTC
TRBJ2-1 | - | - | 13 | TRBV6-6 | CASSPGERLKEFF | TGTGCCAGCAGCCCGGGGGAGCGCCTTAAGGAGTTCTTC
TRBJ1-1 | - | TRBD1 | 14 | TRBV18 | CASSPGQGLDEAFF | TGTGCCAGCTCACCAGGACAGGGGCTTGATGAAGCTTTCTTT
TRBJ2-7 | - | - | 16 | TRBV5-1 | CASSLGGTSSSYEQYF | TGCGCCAGCAGCTTGGGGGGGACATCAAGCTCCTACGAGCAGTACTTC
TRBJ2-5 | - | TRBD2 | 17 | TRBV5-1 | CASSLKVTSGGEETQYF | TGCGCCAGCAGCTTGAAGGTGACTAGCGGGGGAGAAGAGACCCAGTACTTC
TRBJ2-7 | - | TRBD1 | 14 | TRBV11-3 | CASSQRTGFYEQYF | TGTGCCAGCAGCCAAAGGACAGGGTTCTACGAGCAGTACTTC
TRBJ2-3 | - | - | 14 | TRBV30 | CAWTVGLSTDTQYF | TGTGCCTGGACCGTTGGACTTAGCACAGATACGCAGTATTTT
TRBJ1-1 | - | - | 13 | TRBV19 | CAISGQRNTEAFF | TGTGCCATCAGTGGACAGAGGAACACTGAAGCTTTCTTT
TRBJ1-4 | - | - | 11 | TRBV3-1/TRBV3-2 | CASSQLEKLFF | TGTGCCAGCAGCCAACTGGAAAAACTGTTTTTT
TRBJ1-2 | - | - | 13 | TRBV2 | CASSDEGRGRYTF | TGTGCCAGCAGTGACGAGGGCAGGGGACGCTACACCTTC
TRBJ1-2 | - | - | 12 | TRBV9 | CASSVLSYGYTF | TGTGCCAGCAGCGTACTCAGCTATGGCTACACCTTC
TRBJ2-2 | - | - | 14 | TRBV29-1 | CSVEEVWGAGELFF | TGCAGCGTTGAAGAGGTCTGGGGGGCCGGGGAGCTGTTTTTT
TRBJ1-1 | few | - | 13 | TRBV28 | CAGHKSMNTEAFF | TGTGCCGGTCATAAGAGCATGAACACTGAAGCTTTCTTT
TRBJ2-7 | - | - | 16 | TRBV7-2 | CASSLDPLSVVREQYF | TGTGCCAGCAGCTTAGATCCTTTGTCCGTTGTGCGCGAGCAGTACTTC
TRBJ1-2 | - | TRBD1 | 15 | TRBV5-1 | CASSLSQGAKYGYTF | TGCGCCAGCAGCTTATCGCAGGGGGCGAAATATGGCTACACCTTC
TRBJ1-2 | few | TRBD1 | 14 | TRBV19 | CASTLSYRGYGYTF | TGTGCCAGTACTCTCTCATACAGGGGATATGGCTACACCTTC